Below are 31 T cell receptor beta chains sequenced from a single sample in a study of blood T cells in healthy people across ages. For the second PCR, which ran for about 6 to 11 cycles, a sample-barcoded 5' primer and a J-beta primer mix were used. MiXCR, applied by TCRdb to the 5' RACE reads, yields one record per CDR3 protein. Here the sample spans about 1.5 million distinct CDR3 sequences, 40% to 50% being singletons. Material for sequencing was blood. The receptors shown here come from a young woman in good health.

This chain uses TRBV6-2 or TRBV6-3 with TRBJ1-1, with D tentatively TRBD1 (5 bases). The CDR3 contains 19 residues. Trimming removed 0 bases from V and 1 base from J, with 21 bases in between. Per germline, CDR1 MNHEY and CDR2 SVGEGT. CDR3 coding DNA: TGTGCCAGCAGTTACTCAGGTTTTGTGTTAGGGGTAAGGAACACTGAAGCTTTCTTT. This translates into CASSYSGFVLGVRNTEAFF.

The chain has TRBV30 and TRBJ2-5; D perhaps matches TRBD1 (6 bases). V was clipped by 2 bases and J by 3 bases, with 10 bases between them. CDR3 length: 13 amino acids. The V gene's germline CDR1 is GTSNPN and CDR2 SVGIG (reference sequence). CDR3 sequence: CAWSIRGKETQYF. CDR3 nucleotides: TGTGCCTGGAGTATCAGGGGTAAAGAGACCCAGTACTTC.

CDR3 DNA: TGCAGTGCTAAAGGAAATGAGCAGTTCTTC. This encodes CSAKGNEQFF. The J gene is TRBJ2-1, the V gene TRBV20-1, with no clear D. Trimming cost V 4 bases and J 7 bases, with 5 bases left between them. This CDR3 has 10 amino acids. Germline loops: CDR1 DFQATT, CDR2 SNEGSKA (reference sequence).

The chain recombines TRBV6-1 with TRBJ2-4; 7 nucleotides align to TRBD2. The closer fit of TRBJ2-7 to the DNA end suggests the J call may be wrong. The germline CDR1 and CDR2 sequences are MNHNS and SASEGT. The length of the CDR3 is 15 residues. The DNA for the CDR3 is TGTGCCAGCAGTGAAGGCGCTAGCGGTAACTACGAGCAGTACTTC. Protein sequence: CASSEGASGNYEQYF.

This clonotype was detected a few times. CDR3 coding DNA: TGTGCCAGCACCGATCCGGGACAGGCCTACGAGCAGTACTTC. Residues: CASTDPGQAYEQYF. V usage is TRBV7-9 and J usage is TRBJ2-7, with 8 bases fitting TRBD1. V was clipped by 7 bases and J by 2 bases; unmatched bases: 7. This CDR3 contains 14 residues. The germline CDR1 and CDR2 sequences are SEHNR and FQNEAQ (reference sequence).

The CDR3 sequence is CAGGLASTDTQYF. The CDR3, as DNA: TGTGCCGGGGGACTAGCGTCGACAGATACGCAGTATTTT. The genes are TRBV2 and TRBJ2-3; 10 nucleotides line up with TRBD2. V trimming: 11 bases; J trimming: 3 bases; junction bases outside the gene matches: 5. The CDR3 covers 13 residues. Looked up from germline, CDR1 is SNHLY and CDR2 is FYNNEI.

CDR3 DNA sequence: TGTGCCAGCTCTCCCCCGTCCCATTACAATGAGCAGTTCTTC. It translates to CASSPPSHYNEQFF. J is TRBJ2-1 and V is TRBV27; D ambiguous. CDR3 size: 14 residues. The V gene lost 8 bases and the J gene lost 4 bases, with 15 bases spanning the gap. Germline CDR1 MNHEY, CDR2 SMNVEV (reference sequence).

This clonotype was counted once. The CDR3 DNA reads TGCGCCAGCAGCTTGGGGTGGAGGGGGAAGCAGTTCTTC. This translates into CASSLGWRGKQFF. The chain has TRBV5-1 and TRBJ2-1; D assignment may be TRBD1 or TRBD2 (6 bases each). The V and J ends lost 0 bases and 11 bases respectively, with 12 bases between them. The CDR3 loop spans 13 amino acids. Germline CDR1 SGHRS, CDR2 YFSETQ.

About this clonotype: At one boundary the junction diverges from the germline segment, which might be a read error. The rearrangement joins TRBV12-3 or TRBV12-4 to TRBJ1-1; D gene unclear. This CDR3 has 14 residues. The CDR3 protein is CASSSHSLSTEAFF. The CDR3 nucleotides read TGTGCCAGCAGCTCACATAGCTTAAGCACTGAGGCTTTCTTT.

The rearrangement joins TRBV6-1 to TRBJ2-5; no definite D call. Germline loops: CDR1 MNHNS, CDR2 SASEGT. Trimming removed 5 bases from V and 5 bases from J, with 12 bases in between. This CDR3 has 13 residues. DNA for the CDR3: TGTGCCAGCAGTCCTGGGCATAGTGAGACCCAGTACTTC. It is translated as CASSPGHSETQYF.

The chain uses TRBV27 and TRBJ1-2; 7 positions match TRBD1. The germline CDR1 and CDR2 sequences are MNHEY and SMNVEV (reference sequence). V lost 8 bases, J lost 6 bases, and 6 bases stayed unmatched. The CDR3 consists of 12 residues. The chain's CDR3 is CASSDRYNGYTF. The CDR3 nucleotides read TGTGCCAGCTCGGACAGGTATAATGGCTACACCTTC.

This clonotype has more than one count but fewer than ten. The chain has TRBV27 and TRBJ2-3; 7 nucleotides agree with TRBD1. CDR1 MNHEY and CDR2 SMNVEV come from the germline V gene (reference sequence). The CDR3 is made up of 15 amino acids. V gave up 6 bases and J gave up 2 bases; unmatched junction bases: 8. CDR3 sequence reads: CASSLGTANTDTQYF. The CDR3 nucleotides are TGTGCCAGCAGCCTGGGGACAGCAAACACAGATACGCAGTATTTT.

The V and J genes are TRBV20-1 and TRBJ2-7; D might be TRBD2 (6 bases). Trimming pared 5 bases from V and 6 bases from J, leaving 17 bases between. The CDR3 is 13 amino acids. CDR1 and CDR2 (germline): DFQATT, SNEGSKA (reference sequence). CDR3 nucleotide sequence: TGCAGTGCTGCTGGGACGGTCGGGGGCGAGCAGTACTTC. Translation: CSAAGTVGGEQYF.

This clonotype was seen repeatedly, ten times or more. The rearrangement uses TRBV20-1 and TRBJ1-6; D is perhaps TRBD1 (5 bases). V was shortened by 1 base and J by 7 bases, with 11 bases between the two germline ends. From germline, CDR1 is DFQATT and CDR2 SNEGSKA (reference sequence). The CDR3 is made up of 14 amino acids. DNA for the CDR3: TGCAGTGCTAGAGCGGGCAGGGAAAATTCACCCCTCCACTTT. Translated, it gives CSARAGRENSPLHF.

This clonotype has more than one count but fewer than ten. The CDR3 is CSAAPGQTDYFYGYTF. DNA for the CDR3: TGCAGTGCCGCCCCGGGGCAGACCGACTACTTCTATGGCTACACCTTC. The chain couples TRBV20-1 to TRBJ1-2; D may be TRBD1 (5 bases). Trimming removed 6 bases from V and 4 bases from J, with 24 bases in between. The V gene's germline CDR1 is DFQATT and CDR2 SNEGSKA (reference sequence). The CDR3 spans 16 residues.

This clonotype turned up a few times. The CDR3 DNA sequence: TGTGCCAGCAGTGATTGGGGGGAAGAGACCCAGTACTTC. Translation gives CASSDWGEETQYF. The V and J genes are TRBV2 and TRBJ2-5, with D perhaps TRBD2 (6 bases). Germline values: CDR1 SNHLY, CDR2 FYNNEI. CDR3 size: 13 residues. Trimming cost V 3 bases and J 3 bases, with 8 bases left between them.

This clonotype was seen more than once but under ten times. V is TRBV6-6 and J is TRBJ1-2; perhaps TRBD1 as D (5 bases). V was pared by 4 bases and J by 7 bases, with 13 bases between. Germline lookup yields CDR1 MNHNY and CDR2 SVGAGI (reference sequence). This CDR3 is 13 amino acids long. The CDR3 spells CASSSSRAGGYTF. The CDR3, as DNA: TGTGCCAGCAGTTCCTCCAGGGCTGGTGGCTACACCTTC.

This clonotype was seen more than once but under ten times. This chain links TRBV25-1 with TRBJ1-6, with TRBD1 matching 11 bases. This CDR3 has 16 residues. Germline V lookup: CDR1 MGHDK, CDR2 SYGVNS. The V segment lost 1 base and the J segment 6 bases; nucleotides outside the gene matches: 2. The CDR3, as DNA: TGTGCCAGCAGTGAATGGGACAGGGGGATTAATTCACCCCTCCACTTT. Translating gives CASSEWDRGINSPLHF. The full variable domain, its missing parts supplied by reference TRBV25-1 and TRBJ1-6, is EADIYQTPRYLVIGTGKKITLECSQTMGHDKMYWYQQDPGMELHLIHYSYGVNSTEKGDLSSESTVSRIRTEHFPLTLESARPSHTSQYLCASSEWDRGINSPLHFGNGTRLTVT.

This chain joins TRBV5-1 and TRBJ1-5; D is undetermined. Germline V gene sequence: CDR1 SGHRS, CDR2 YFSETQ. This CDR3 contains 16 residues. The V end lost 9 bases, the J end lost 0 bases, and 19 bases lay between the germline ends. The CDR3 loop reads CATRWGRWNSNQPQHF. CDR3 DNA: TGCGCCACCCGATGGGGTAGGTGGAATAGCAATCAGCCCCAGCATTTT.

At least ten counts were recorded for this clonotype. The chain employs TRBV4-1 and TRBJ2-5, with 12 bases matching TRBD2. This CDR3 contains 14 residues. The V gene's germline CDR1 is MGHRA and CDR2 YSYEKL. J lost 2 bases, V lost 5 bases, and 0 bases had no gene match. The CDR3 reads CASSGLAGQETQYF. The CDR3 bases are TGCGCCAGCAGCGGACTAGCGGGGCAAGAGACCCAGTACTTC.

CDR3 sequence reads: CSASPDLSWNQPQHF. The CDR3 bases are TGCAGTGCTAGTCCCGACCTTTCGTGGAATCAGCCCCAGCATTTT. The rearrangement links TRBV20-1 to TRBJ1-5, with D unresolved. The CDR3 is made up of 15 amino acids. Deletions cut 3 bases from V and 4 bases from J, with 16 bases between. Germline V gene sequence: CDR1 DFQATT, CDR2 SNEGSKA (reference sequence).

The genes are TRBV6-6 and TRBJ1-3; 7 bases fit TRBD1. The CDR3 consists of 16 residues. Germline V lookup: CDR1 MNHNY, CDR2 SVGAGI (reference sequence). V shed 2 bases and J 3 bases; nucleotides not matched to a gene: 7. In DNA form, the CDR3 reads TGTGCCAGCAGTTACGAGGCCAGGGGGAGTGGAAACACCATATATTTT. Its translation is CASSYEARGSGNTIYF.

V gene TRBV12-3 or TRBV12-4 combines with J gene TRBJ2-5, with 7 bases that match TRBD2. V shed 5 bases and J 11 bases; nucleotides not matched to a gene: 14. The CDR3 runs 14 residues. CDR3 in DNA: TGTGCCAGCAGTCGACCGGGACTATACAATGAGCAGTACTTC. This sequence encodes CASSRPGLYNEQYF.

V gene TRBV12-3 or TRBV12-4 combines with J gene TRBJ1-2, with D unclear. The length of the CDR3 is 11 residues. The V end was cut by 10 bases, the J end by 6 bases, with 12 bases between. DNA of the CDR3: TGTGCCACGGGGATCTATAATGGCTACACCTTC. Translation gives CATGIYNGYTF.

This clonotype was detected many times. The chain has TRBV5-1 and TRBJ2-3; D not certain. V lost 2 bases to trimming and J lost 6 bases, with 19 bases between them. The length of the CDR3 is 16 residues. CDR1 SGHRS and CDR2 YFSETQ come from the germline V gene. Here the CDR3 reads CASSFTGPSEGDTQYF. The CDR3 coding sequence is TGCGCCAGCAGCTTCACCGGGCCCTCCGAAGGCGATACGCAGTATTTT.

The table lists this clonotype with a count of one. V is TRBV9 and J is TRBJ2-1, with D perhaps given as TRBD1 or TRBD2 (5 bases each). Germline CDR1 SGDLS, CDR2 YYNGEE. CDR3 length: 15 residues. Trimming removed 4 bases from V and 6 bases from J, with 17 bases in between. Here the CDR3 reads CASSRGPPRANEQFF. The CDR3 region has the DNA TGTGCCAGCAGCCGGGGCCCACCCCGGGCCAATGAGCAGTTCTTC.

The CDR3, as DNA: TGCAGTGCTAGGGACGGGGGCCCTGCAGGGACCTACGAGCAGTACTTC. This gives the protein CSARDGGPAGTYEQYF. The J gene is TRBJ2-7, the V gene TRBV20-1, with D perhaps being TRBD1 or TRBD2 (6 bases each). CDR1 is DFQATT, CDR2 SNEGSKA, per germline (reference sequence). This CDR3 has 16 residues. The V gene lost 3 bases and the J gene lost 2 bases, with 20 bases spanning the gap.

This chain links TRBV11-2 with TRBJ1-1; D is possibly TRBD1 (6 bases). The CDR3 sequence is 15 residues long. Per the germline V gene, CDR1 is SGHAT and CDR2 is FQNNGV. Trimming removed 4 bases at V and 0 bases at J, with 12 bases between. CDR3 sequence: CASSSSDRVNTEAFF. The CDR3 DNA reads as TGTGCCAGCAGCTCCTCGGACAGAGTGAACACTGAAGCTTTCTTT.

V gene TRBV28 combines with J gene TRBJ2-7, with 7 bases aligning to TRBD2. The CDR3 totals 15 residues. Germline CDR1 reads MDHEN; CDR2 reads SYDVKM. J was trimmed by 7 bases and V by 4 bases; bases with no gene match: 13. The CDR3 DNA reads TGTGCCAGCAGTTGGGCTGCTAGCGGCAACAATGAGCAGTACTTC. It is translated as CASSWAASGNNEQYF.

This clonotype was seen more than once but under ten times. The chain is built from TRBV9 and TRBJ1-4; D gene ambiguous. Germline V gives CDR1 SGDLS, CDR2 YYNGEE. The CDR3 spans 14 residues. Trimming removed 0 bases at V and 4 bases at J, with 7 bases between. DNA for the CDR3: TGTGCCAGCAGCGTAGGACAAAATAATGAAAAACTGTTTTTT. Its protein product is CASSVGQNNEKLFF. Combining the CDR3 with reference TRBV9 and TRBJ1-4 gives the whole variable domain DSGVTQTPKHLITATGQRVTLRCSPRSGDLSVYWYQQSLDQGLQFLIQYYNGEERAKGNILERFSAQQFPDLHSELNLSSLELGDSALYFCASSVGQNNEKLFFGSGTQLSVL.

The rearrangement links TRBV10-3 to TRBJ1-2; the D gene is possibly TRBD1 (6 bases). The CDR3 extends over 14 amino acids. CDR1 and CDR2 from the germline V gene are ENHRY and SYGVKD. V lost 6 bases, J lost 1 base, and 12 bases lay in between. The CDR3 sequence is CAIRSNRDNYGYTF. For the CDR3, the DNA is TGTGCCATCAGGTCCAACAGGGATAACTATGGCTACACCTTC.